This T cell receptor (beta chain) was identified in a study of cytomegalovirus exposure and HLA in healthy donors. PCR amplification relied on 60 Vbeta primers (plus 13 Jbeta primers). Sequenced by immunoSEQ multiplex PCR; TCRdb stores in-frame clones only, minus some. The sample carries approximately 150,000 clones, more than 60% recorded once. CDR1 and CDR2 from the germline V gene are MNHNS and SASEGT. This CDR3 contains 13 residues. V lost 7 bases and J lost 5, with 14 bases in between. The receptor's source is a man younger than 30 in good health and CMV-seropositive. The chain is built from TRBV6-1 and TRBJ1-1, with TRBD1 as a possible D gene (5 bases). Sequenced: PBMCs. The CDR3 DNA reads TGTGCCAGCACTGAGACAGACCGAACTGAAGCTTTCTTT. Translation: CASTETDRTEAFF.